This T cell receptor beta chain appears in the sequencing data of a study of CXCR3-negative and CXCR3-positive naive CD8 T cells. Notes on the study in general: With respect to TRBV-TRBJ usage, naive CXCR3-negative and CXCR3-positive cells were similar; memory differed.

CDR1 and CDR2 (germline): MNHNS, SASEGT. The length of the CDR3 is 14 residues. A note on this clonotype: As yet, its antigen is unknown.

Through 5' RACE with UMI labels, the TRB cDNA libraries were prepared. TCRdb reprocessed the 5' RACE reads, with one entry per CDR3 protein and no DNA. In total, the table holds fewer than 10,000 distinct CDR3 sequences. The chain carries TRBV6-1 and TRBJ1-1. The sequence derives from a human donor in good health. Some clones in this sample may be carry-over from other donors' samples. The sample was naive CXCR3- CD8+ T cells from blood. Subset noted: CD45RO-CCR7+CD27+CD95- naive CD8+ T cells lacking CXCR3 (TNR3-). CDR3 residues: CASSEAAANTEAFF.